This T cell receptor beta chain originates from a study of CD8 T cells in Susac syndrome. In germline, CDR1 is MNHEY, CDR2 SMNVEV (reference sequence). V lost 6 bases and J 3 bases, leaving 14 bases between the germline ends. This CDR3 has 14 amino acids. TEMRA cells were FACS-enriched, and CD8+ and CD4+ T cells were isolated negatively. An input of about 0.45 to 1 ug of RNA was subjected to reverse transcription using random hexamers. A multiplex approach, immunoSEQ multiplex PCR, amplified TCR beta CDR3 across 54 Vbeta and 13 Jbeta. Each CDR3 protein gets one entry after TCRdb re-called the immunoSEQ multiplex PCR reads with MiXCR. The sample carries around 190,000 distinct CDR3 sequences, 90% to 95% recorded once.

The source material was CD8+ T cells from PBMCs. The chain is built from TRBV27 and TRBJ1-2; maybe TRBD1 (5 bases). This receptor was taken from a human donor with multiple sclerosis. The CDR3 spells CASSGGSAYYGYTF. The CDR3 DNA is TGTGCCAGCAGCGGGGGGTCAGCCTACTATGGCTACACCTTC.